This T cell receptor beta chain was profiled in a study of T cells of healthy individuals. TCRdb re-analysed the 5' RACE reads in MiXCR, keeping a single row per CDR3 protein. In the table there are tens of thousands of distinct CDR3 sequences, roughly 16% of which are singletons. This clonotype turned up a few times. The CDR3 runs 15 residues. Germline CDR1 SNHLY, CDR2 FYNNEI. V was clipped by 5 bases and J by 3 bases; unmatched bases: 8. The chain joins TRBV2 to TRBJ2-7, with 9 bases matching TRBD1. This receptor was identified in a human donor in good health. The CDR3 nucleotides read TGTGCCAGCAGTCCCTCGGGACAGGGAATCTACGAGCAGTACTTC. Translated: CASSPSGQGIYEQYF.